Given below is one T cell receptor (beta chain) in context. In the 2 weeks before study entry, exposed participants met a COVID-19 case, which was PCR-confirmed or clinician-diagnosed. The sample belongs to a study of blood T cell repertoires in COVID-19. For the study at large: The United States, Italy and Spain supplied acute and convalescent COVID-19 samples. T cells, B-cell-depleted T cells, or PBMCs supplied cDNA or gDNA.

V was cut by 2 bases and J by 0 bases, with 16 bases left in between. This CDR3 has 18 residues. Germline loops: CDR1 LNHNV, CDR2 YYDKDF (reference sequence). Some clones are missing from TCRdb's copy, which holds only in-frame ones; the method was immunoSEQ multiplex PCR. Of about 350,000 clones listed, more than 70% are singletons. This chain joins TRBV15 and TRBJ2-2; perhaps TRBD1 as D (6 bases). Sequenced material: PBMCs or T cells enriched from blood (not recorded which). The sequence derives from a woman aged 25-40 years who had been exposed to COVID-19. CDR3 DNA: TGTGCCACCAGCAGAAAAAGTAGACAGGAACCGAACACCGGGGAGCTGTTTTTT. Its protein is CATSRKSRQEPNTGELFF.